This T cell receptor (beta chain) was found in a study of response to subunit inactivated influenza vaccine (dated 2018 in TCRdb). Context from the whole study: Deep quantitative profiling of the T cell receptor repertoire was used in the study to follow responses to a trivalent subunit inactivated influenza vaccine.

For this clonotype: Its antigen is unknown. Per-nucleotide qualities are absent, and no much larger clonotype sits a single base away.

Study-wide findings and limitations: The authors suggested that each seasonal influenza vaccination may recruit only a limited number of new T cells.

Libraries were built with RT-PCR. TCRdb records Illumina HiSeq 2500 as the sequencer. Through fastp at Q25 and MiXCR, TCRdb rebuilt clones from the public reads, retaining in-frame beta chains. Under each unique CDR3 protein, matching rows form one entry showing the most common genes and DNA. Counted in this sample were about 160,000 distinct CDR3 sequences; approximately 11% of them appeared once. The top ten clones comprise roughly 12% of the sample. The cysteine opens and the phenylalanine closes a CDR3 of 12 amino acids. Only CDR3 DNA is held: 36 bases, read in frame from base 1. Trimming removed 2 bases from V and 3 bases from J, leaving 7 bases between the germline ends. CDR1 and CDR2 are drawn from the germline V gene (reference sequence): DFQATT, SNEGSKA. The sample's time point label is to be understood as: approximately 47 days after influenza vaccine administration.

This TCR came from a man in his fifties or sixties who received an inactivated influenza vaccine. Donor details come from another sample of the same person, matched by shared clones. Source: non-naive T cells sorted from PBMCs, taken around seven weeks after vaccination. The cell subset or site label, read with the paper, signifies: memory T cell fraction. The rearranged segments are TRBV20-1 and TRBJ1-2; the D gene is not confidently resolved. The CDR3 region: CSARNSDYGYTF. At the DNA level, the sequence is TGCAGTGCTAGAAACAGCGACTATGGCTACACCTTC.